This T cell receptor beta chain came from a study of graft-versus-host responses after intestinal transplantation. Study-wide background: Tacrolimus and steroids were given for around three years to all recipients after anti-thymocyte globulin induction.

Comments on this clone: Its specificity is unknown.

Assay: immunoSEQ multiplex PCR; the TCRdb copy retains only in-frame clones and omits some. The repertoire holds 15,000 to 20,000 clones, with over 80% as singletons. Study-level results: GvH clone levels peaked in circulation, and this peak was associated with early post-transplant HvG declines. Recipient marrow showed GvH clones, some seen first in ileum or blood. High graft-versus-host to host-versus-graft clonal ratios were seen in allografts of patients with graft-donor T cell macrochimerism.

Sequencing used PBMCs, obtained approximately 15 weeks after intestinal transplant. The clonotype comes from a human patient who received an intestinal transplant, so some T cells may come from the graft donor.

This CDR3 is CASSYSGEKLFF. CDR3 nucleotide sequence: TGTGCCAGCAGTTACTCGGGTGAAAAACTGTTTTTT. The chain couples TRBV6-6 to TRBJ1-4, with D hard to call. Trimming pared 0 bases from V and 7 bases from J, leaving 3 bases between. The CDR3 is made up of 12 amino acids. The germline gives CDR1 MNHNY, CDR2 SVGAGI (reference sequence).